The 32 T cell receptor beta chains given below trace back to one sample, sequenced in a study of identifying expanded T cells in peripheral blood. Profiled with immunoSEQ multiplex PCR; TCRdb holds only in-frame clones, not every one. The sample lists around 95,000 clones, around nine tenths occurring once. Sequencing was performed on blood. The receptors were gathered from a person between 18 and 69 years old in good health.

V gene TRBV30 combines with J gene TRBJ2-5; maybe TRBD1 (6 bases). The CDR3 sequence is 15 residues long. Germline lookup yields CDR1 GTSNPN and CDR2 SVGIG (reference sequence). The V and J ends lost 2 bases and 3 bases respectively, with 16 bases between them. CDR3 bases: TGTGCCTGGAGTCCTGGGACATTGGGTAAAGAGACCCAGTACTTC. Translated, it gives CAWSPGTLGKETQYF. The full variable domain, with the rest looked up from reference TRBV30 and TRBJ2-5, is SQTIHQWPATLVQPVGSPLSLECTVEGTSNPNLYWYRQAAGRGLQLLFYSVGIGQISSEVPQNLSASRPQDRQFILSSKKLLLSDSGFYLCAWSPGTLGKETQYFGPGTRLLVL.

The chain has TRBV7-6 and TRBJ1-1; D possibly corresponds to TRBD1 (5 bases). Per the germline V gene, CDR1 is SGHVS and CDR2 is FNYEAQ. The CDR3 consists of 14 residues. Trimming pared 5 bases from V and 4 bases from J, leaving 14 bases between. For the CDR3, the DNA is TGTGCCAGCAGCCGCGACCCAGGGCGCACTGAAGCTTTCTTT. Protein: CASSRDPGRTEAFF.

This chain links TRBV27 with TRBJ2-7; 11 bases fit TRBD2. J lost 3 bases, V lost 4 bases, and 8 bases had no gene match. This CDR3 is 16 amino acids long. CDR1 MNHEY and CDR2 SMNVEV come from the germline V gene (reference sequence). The CDR3 DNA reads as TGTGCCAGCAGTTCCCTCGGTCTAGCGGGGGGCTACGAGCAGTACTTC. Translation: CASSSLGLAGGYEQYF.

The chain employs TRBV7-9 and TRBJ1-1, with a weak D call TRBD1 (6 bases). Germline V gene data show CDR1 as SEHNR and CDR2 as FQNEAQ (reference sequence). The ends were cut back, 8 bases at V and 0 bases at J, with 10 bases in the middle. The CDR3 is 13 residues long. CDR3 DNA: TGTGCCAGCGGGGGCCCCATGAACACTGAAGCTTTCTTT. Amino acids: CASGGPMNTEAFF.

The rearrangement joins TRBV4-1 to TRBJ2-3; D is unclear. V lost 3 bases and J 6 bases, leaving 13 bases between the germline ends. Germline V gives CDR1 MGHRA, CDR2 YSYEKL. The CDR3 totals 14 residues. In nucleotides, the CDR3 is TGCGCCAGCAGCCAGTTTCAGGCGTTGGATACGCAGTATTTT. Amino acid sequence: CASSQFQALDTQYF.

V gene TRBV7-9 combines with J gene TRBJ1-2, with TRBD1 matching 9 bases. The germline V gene encodes CDR1 SEHNR and CDR2 FQNEAQ (reference sequence). With V trimmed by 6 bases and J by 4 bases, 12 bases remained unmatched. CDR3 length equals 16 residues. The CDR3 bases are TGTGCCAGCAGTCCACTCCGGGACAGGGACTCCTATGGCTACACCTTC. Protein: CASSPLRDRDSYGYTF. Together with reference TRBV7-9 and TRBJ1-2, the CDR3 gives the full variable domain: DTGVSQNPRHKITKRGQNVTFRCDPISEHNRLYWYRQTLGQGPEFLTYFQNEAQLEKSRLLSDRFSAERPKGSFSTLEIQRTEQGDSAMYLCASSPLRDRDSYGYTFGSGTRLTVV.

Note on this clone: One end of the junction is discordant with germline, which a read error may explain. V and J are TRBV2 and TRBJ1-2; 8 nucleotides line up with TRBD1. In germline, CDR1 is SNHLY, CDR2 FYNNEI. The CDR3 consists of 11 residues. CDR3 residues: CASSSDRGGDF. The CDR3 DNA sequence: TGTGCCAGCAGTTCAGACAGGGGAGGAGACTTC.

The chain uses TRBV4-3 and TRBJ2-1; 11 bases fit TRBD2. CDR1 and CDR2 (germline): LGHNA, YSLEER. The V gene end was trimmed by 1 base and the J gene end by 6 bases; junction bases not matched to a gene: 5. The CDR3 length is 16 residues. The CDR3 loop is CASSQGRLAGSNEQFF. Written as DNA, the CDR3 is TGCGCCAGCAGCCAAGGACGACTAGCGGGGAGCAATGAGCAGTTCTTC.

J is TRBJ2-7 and V is TRBV27; tentatively, D is TRBD2 (7 bases). Trimming stripped 2 bases from V and 4 bases from J, with 15 bases between. The germline V gene has CDR1 MNHEY and CDR2 SMNVEV (reference sequence). The CDR3 extends over 15 amino acids. The CDR3 is CASSLRVGGPYEQYF. CDR3 sequence (DNA): TGTGCCAGCAGTTTAAGGGTGGGGGGGCCTTACGAGCAGTACTTC.

CDR3 sequence: CASSRDTDTQYF. DNA of the CDR3: TGCGCCAGCAGCCGTGACACAGATACGCAGTATTTT. The V call is TRBV5-1, the J call TRBJ2-3, with unresolved D. This CDR3 has 12 residues. Trimming stripped 4 bases from V and 2 bases from J, with 5 bases between. The germline gives CDR1 SGHRS, CDR2 YFSETQ.

The chain combines TRBV7-2 with TRBJ2-7; 8 nucleotides agree with TRBD2. CDR1 is SGHTA and CDR2 is FQGNSA in the germline V gene. CDR3 length equals 14 residues. With V trimmed by 1 base and J by 3 bases, 2 bases remained unmatched. Written as DNA, the CDR3 is TGTGCCAGCAGCTTAGGGGGACTAGACTACGAGCAGTACTTC. Translated: CASSLGGLDYEQYF.

The chain couples TRBV9 to TRBJ1-2; D uncertain. CDR1 and CDR2 (germline): SGDLS, YYNGEE. V dropped 7 bases and J dropped 10 bases, with 14 bases sitting between them. This CDR3 contains 11 residues. CDR3 in amino acids: CASSQGPHYTF. The CDR3 DNA reads as TGTGCCAGCTCTCAAGGTCCTCACTACACCTTC. The full variable domain, its missing parts supplied by reference TRBV9 and TRBJ1-2, is DSGVTQTPKHLITATGQRVTLRCSPRSGDLSVYWYQQSLDQGLQFLIQYYNGEERAKGNILERFSAQQFPDLHSELNLSSLELGDSALYFCASSQGPHYTFGSGTRLTVV.

The genes are TRBV29-1 and TRBJ2-1; maybe TRBD1 (5 bases). The germline V and J ends were trimmed by 4 bases and 8 bases, with 21 bases remaining between them. The germline V gene has CDR1 SQVTM and CDR2 ANQGSEA. The CDR3 sequence is 15 residues long. The CDR3 is CSVADSIAGLDEQFF. The CDR3 DNA reads TGCAGCGTTGCCGACTCAATAGCAGGGCTTGATGAGCAGTTCTTC.

This clone was seen a handful of times. This rearrangement joins TRBV1 to TRBJ2-4; the table's D call of TRBD2 was not tested on the DNA. TRBV1 is a pseudogene. The CDR3 consists of 20 residues. CDR3 amino acids: CTSSQVALLVPQVQKNIQYF. The CDR3 DNA sequence: TGCACCAGCAGCCAAGTCGCCCTCCTAGTTCCACAAGTTCAAAAAAACATTCAGTACTTC.

Note on this clone: The sample carries other DNA sequences with the same CDR3. The rearrangement joins TRBV5-1 to TRBJ2-7; the match to TRBD2 covers 8 bases. The CDR3 is 15 amino acids. Looked up from germline, CDR1 is SGHRS and CDR2 is YFSETQ. Unmatched junction bases numbered 11, after V lost 3 bases and J lost 6 bases. Here the CDR3 reads CASSSAGTRASEQYF. DNA for the CDR3: TGCGCCAGCAGCTCAGCCGGGACTAGGGCTTCCGAGCAGTACTTC.

The genes are TRBV7-2 and TRBJ2-2; D is unresolved. V was shortened by 5 bases and J by 3 bases, with 7 bases between the two germline ends. The CDR3 consists of 13 residues. Germline CDR1 is SGHTA and CDR2 is FQGNSA. CDR3 in amino acids: CASSLQDTGELFF. Written as DNA, the CDR3 is TGTGCCAGCAGCCTGCAGGACACCGGGGAGCTGTTTTTT.

The genes are TRBV7-3 and TRBJ1-5; D not certain. This CDR3 contains 13 residues. Between the trimmed V and J ends, which lost 5 bases and 5 bases, there was a span of 10 bases. Germline V lookup: CDR1 SGHTA, CDR2 FQGTGA. CDR3 residues: CASSQERDQPQHF. Written as DNA, the CDR3 is TGTGCCAGCAGCCAAGAGCGGGATCAGCCCCAGCATTTT. Supplemented by reference TRBV7-3 and TRBJ1-5, the full variable domain reads GAGVSQTPSNKVTEKGKYVELRCDPISGHTALYWYRQSLGQGPEFLIYFQGTGAADDSGLPNDRFFAVRPEGSVSTLKIQRTERGDSAVYLCASSQERDQPQHFGDGTRLSIL.

The chain employs TRBV2 and TRBJ2-7, with 7 bases lining up with TRBD1. Germline-derived CDR1 and CDR2 are SNHLY and FYNNEI. Trimming removed 8 bases from V and 1 base from J; junction bases left unmatched: 8. The CDR3 totals 14 residues. CDR3: CASLPTGQSYEQYF. DNA of the CDR3: TGTGCCAGCCTACCCACGGGACAGTCCTACGAGCAGTACTTC. Based on the CDR3 plus reference TRBV2 and TRBJ2-7, the full variable domain is EPEVTQTPSHQVTQMGQEVILRCVPISNHLYFYWYRQILGQKVEFLVSFYNNEISEKSEIFDDQFSVERPDGSNFTLKIRSTKLEDSAMYFCASLPTGQSYEQYFGPGTRLTVT.

This rearrangement joins TRBV15 to TRBJ1-4; D remains unclear. The CDR3 consists of 15 residues. The V gene's germline CDR1 is LNHNV and CDR2 YYDKDF (reference sequence). Trimming pared 1 base from V and 0 bases from J, leaving 6 bases between. CDR3 sequence: CATSRGRATNEKLFF. The CDR3 DNA follows: TGTGCCACCAGCAGAGGCCGGGCAACTAATGAAAAACTGTTTTTT.

The chain couples TRBV19 to TRBJ2-7, with D hard to call. In germline, CDR1 is LNHDA, CDR2 SQIVND (reference sequence). The CDR3 sequence is 15 residues long. V was trimmed by 1 base and J by 4 bases, leaving 14 bases between them. This CDR3 is CASSIVGRQTYEQYF. The CDR3 coding sequence is TGTGCCAGTAGTATAGTCGGCAGGCAAACTTACGAGCAGTACTTC.

The V gene is TRBV19, the J gene TRBJ1-4; no firm D call. V was trimmed by 10 bases and J by 8 bases, leaving 20 bases between them. The CDR3 totals 14 residues. Germline CDR1 LNHDA, CDR2 SQIVND (reference sequence). In nucleotides, the CDR3 is TGTGCCACCAGCAACGGGTGGGTTGGGGAAAAACTGTTTTTT. Protein sequence: CATSNGWVGEKLFF.

The chain recombines TRBV19 with TRBJ1-1; D unclear. Trimming removed 6 bases from V and 2 bases from J, with 16 bases in between. Germline-derived CDR1 and CDR2 are LNHDA and SQIVND (reference sequence). This CDR3 is 15 amino acids long. In nucleotides, the CDR3 is TGTGCCAGTAGAAGAGGGCAGGAGCTCAACACTGAAGCTTTCTTT. It encodes CASRRGQELNTEAFF.

This clone showed up just once. The rearrangement uses TRBV30 and TRBJ2-7, with D possibly TRBD1 on 5 matching bases. V gave up 2 bases and J gave up 3 bases, with 14 bases separating them. CDR1 and CDR2 from the germline V gene are GTSNPN and SVGIG (reference sequence). CDR3 size: 14 residues. The CDR3 DNA reads TGTGCCTGGAGTAGGGGCCTAATCCTCTACGAGCAGTACTTC. Its translation is CAWSRGLILYEQYF.

V is TRBV5-1 and J is TRBJ1-1, with 9 bases that match TRBD1. This CDR3 has 20 residues. Germline V lookup: CDR1 SGHRS, CDR2 YFSETQ. V gave up 4 bases and J gave up 0 bases; unmatched junction bases: 19. CDR3 DNA sequence: TGCGCCAGCAGCACAGTCCCGGGACAGGGAAACGTTGGATTGAACACTGAAGCTTTCTTT. Translating it yields CASSTVPGQGNVGLNTEAFF.

The chain carries TRBV6-5 and TRBJ2-7; no clear D. The CDR3 contains 13 residues. Per the germline V gene, CDR1 is MNHEY and CDR2 is SVGAGI. V gave up 6 bases and J gave up 2 bases, with 11 bases separating them. CDR3 nucleotides: TGTGCCAGCAGGGGATCTAAGACCTACGAGCAGTACTTC. It translates to CASRGSKTYEQYF.

V gene TRBV6-6 combines with J gene TRBJ2-7, with a tentative D call TRBD2 (5 bases). The V gene lost 5 bases and the J gene lost 7 bases, with 12 bases spanning the gap. Germline values: CDR1 MNHNY, CDR2 SVGAGI (reference sequence). CDR3 length: 12 residues. The CDR3 loop reads CASSGEMGEQYF. The CDR3 DNA reads TGTGCCAGCAGTGGGGAGATGGGTGAGCAGTACTTC.

The chain couples TRBV5-4 to TRBJ1-1, with 7 bases fitting TRBD1. The CDR3 is made up of 16 amino acids. V was pared by 4 bases and J by 0 bases, with 9 bases of the junction left unmatched. Germline V gene data show CDR1 as SGHNT and CDR2 as YYREEE (reference sequence). Here the CDR3 reads CASSHTYGTVNTEAFF. The CDR3 coding sequence is TGTGCCAGCAGCCATACTTATGGGACAGTGAACACTGAAGCTTTCTTT.

DNA for the CDR3: TGTGCCAGCAGGCCACCACAGGGAATAGGCTATGGCTACACCTTC. The encoded protein is CASRPPQGIGYGYTF. The chain is built from TRBV7-2 and TRBJ1-2; D possibly corresponds to TRBD1 (6 bases). Germline loops: CDR1 SGHTA, CDR2 FQGNSA. The CDR3 extends over 15 amino acids. V lost 6 bases, J lost 4 bases, and 18 bases lay in between. Together with reference TRBV7-2 and TRBJ1-2, the CDR3 gives the full variable domain: GAGVSQSPSNKVTEKGKDVELRCDPISGHTALYWYRQSLGQGLEFLIYFQGNSAPDKSGLPSDRFSAERTGGSVSTLTIQRTQQEDSAVYLCASRPPQGIGYGYTFGSGTRLTVV.

V gene TRBV19 combines with J gene TRBJ1-2, with TRBD1 as a possible D gene (6 bases). The V gene's germline CDR1 is LNHDA and CDR2 SQIVND (reference sequence). V was pared by 1 base and J by 2 bases, with 11 bases between. This CDR3 contains 15 residues. The CDR3 DNA sequence: TGTGCCAGTAGTATAGTACAGGGATTAAACTATGGCTACACCTTC. It translates to CASSIVQGLNYGYTF.

The chain uses TRBV7-8 and TRBJ1-2; no reliable D call. Germline V lookup: CDR1 SGHVS, CDR2 FQNEAQ. The CDR3 spans 14 residues. Trimming removed 11 bases from V and 4 bases from J, with 20 bases in between. Written as DNA, the CDR3 is TGTGCCGCCTCAAAATCCGTTCGAAGCTATGGCTACACCTTC. This gives the protein CAASKSVRSYGYTF. Based on the CDR3 plus reference TRBV7-8 and TRBJ1-2, the full variable domain is GAGVSQSPRYKVAKRGQDVALRCDPISGHVSLFWYQQALGQGPEFLTYFQNEAQLDKSGLPSDRFFAERPEGSVSTLKIQRTQQEDSAVYLCAASKSVRSYGYTFGSGTRLTVV.

This rearrangement joins TRBV30 to TRBJ2-2; TRBD2 aligns across 10 bases. Per the germline V gene, CDR1 is GTSNPN and CDR2 is SVGIG (reference sequence). Losses at the gene ends were 3 bases for V and 7 bases for J; bases not matched to a gene: 8. The CDR3 has 15 residues. CDR3 in DNA: TGTGCCTGGAGCAGCGGGGGGGGCCCCGTCGGGGAGCTGTTTTTT. It codes for CAWSSGGGPVGELFF.

The chain uses TRBV18 and TRBJ2-1; the D is unclear. Germline V CDR1 and CDR2: KGHSH, LQKENI. Between the trimmed V and J ends, which lost 2 bases and 12 bases, there was a span of 11 bases. The CDR3 spans 12 residues. This chain's CDR3 is CASSPGDIMQFF. CDR3 sequence (DNA): TGTGCCAGCTCACCAGGCGACATTATGCAGTTCTTC. The whole variable domain, filled in from reference TRBV18 and TRBJ2-1, reads NAGVMQNPRHLVRRRGQEARLRCSPMKGHSHVYWYRQLPEEGLKFMVYLQKENIIDESGMPKERFSAEFPKEGPSILRIQQVVRGDSAAYFCASSPGDIMQFFGPGTRLTVL.